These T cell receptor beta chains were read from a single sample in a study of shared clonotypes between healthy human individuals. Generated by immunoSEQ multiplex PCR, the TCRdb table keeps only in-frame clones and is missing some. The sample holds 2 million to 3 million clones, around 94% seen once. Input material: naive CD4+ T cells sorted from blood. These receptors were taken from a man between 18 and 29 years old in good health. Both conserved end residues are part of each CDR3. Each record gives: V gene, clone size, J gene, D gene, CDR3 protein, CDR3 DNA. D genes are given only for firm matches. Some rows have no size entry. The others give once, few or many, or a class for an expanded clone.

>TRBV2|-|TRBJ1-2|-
CASSGVGHTNYGYTF
TGTGCCAGCAGTGGTGTCGGGCATACTAACTATGGCTACACCTTC
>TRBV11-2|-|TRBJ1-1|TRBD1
CASSLGQGNTEAFF
TGTGCCAGCAGCCTCGGACAGGGGAACACTGAAGCTTTCTTT
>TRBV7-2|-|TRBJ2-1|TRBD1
CASSLAGTGGNNEQFF
TGTGCCAGCAGCCTGGCCGGGACAGGGGGCAACAATGAGCAGTTCTTC
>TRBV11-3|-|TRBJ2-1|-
CASSLDLGENPNEQFF
TGTGCCAGCAGCTTAGATCTGGGGGAAAATCCCAATGAGCAGTTCTTC
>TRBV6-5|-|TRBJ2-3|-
CASMRGSTDTQYF
TGTGCCAGCATGAGGGGAAGCACAGATACGCAGTATTTT
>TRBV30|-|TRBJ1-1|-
CAWSLTGYESTEAFF
TGTGCCTGGAGCTTGACAGGTTATGAGAGCACTGAAGCTTTCTTT
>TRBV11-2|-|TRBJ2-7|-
CASSLGSLGYEQYF
TGTGCCAGCAGCCTGGGCAGTCTGGGCTACGAGCAGTACTTC
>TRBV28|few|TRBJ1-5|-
CASRSNQPQHF
TGTGCCAGCAGGAGTAATCAGCCCCAGCATTTT
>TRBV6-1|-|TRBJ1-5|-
CASSELRLYSNQPQHF
TGTGCCAGCAGTGAGCTGAGGCTGTATAGCAATCAGCCCCAGCATTTT
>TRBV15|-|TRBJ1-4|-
CATSRDRNEKLFF
TGTGCCACCAGCAGAGATCGGAATGAAAAACTGTTTTTT
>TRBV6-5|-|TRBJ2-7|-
CASSYLAEQYF
TGTGCCAGCAGTTATCTGGCCGAGCAGTACTTC
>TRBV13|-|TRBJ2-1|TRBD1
CASSPRGRRDNEQFF
TGTGCCAGCAGCCCCAGGGGGCGCAGAGACAATGAGCAGTTCTTC
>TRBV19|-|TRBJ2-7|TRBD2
CASSPSGTSGGEQYF
TGTGCCAGTAGTCCCTCCGGGACTAGCGGCGGGGAGCAGTACTTC
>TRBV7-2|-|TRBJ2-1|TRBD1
CASSFLGQGANNEQFF
TGTGCCAGCAGCTTTCTTGGACAGGGGGCAAACAATGAGCAGTTCTTC
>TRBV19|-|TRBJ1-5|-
CASSMGSGQPQHF
TGTGCCAGTAGTATGGGGTCGGGTCAGCCCCAGCATTTT
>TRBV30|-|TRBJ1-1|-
CAWREDADTEAFF
TGTGCCTGGAGAGAGGACGCGGACACTGAAGCTTTCTTT
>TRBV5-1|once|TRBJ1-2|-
CASAQGRNTNGYTF
TGCGCCAGCGCTCAAGGGCGGAACACCAATGGCTACACCTTC
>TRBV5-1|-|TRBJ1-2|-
CASSLGGADYGYTF
TGCGCCAGCAGCTTGGGGGGCGCCGACTATGGCTACACCTTC
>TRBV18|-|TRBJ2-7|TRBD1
CASSPTLTKGAEQYF
TGTGCCAGCTCACCGACCCTTACCAAGGGGGCCGAGCAGTACTTC
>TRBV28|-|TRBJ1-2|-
CASSLGGREIFYGYTF
TGTGCCAGCAGTTTAGGAGGCAGGGAAATCTTTTATGGCTACACCTTC
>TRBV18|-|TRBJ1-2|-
CASSPPGNYGYTF
TGTGCCAGCTCACCACCGGGAAACTATGGCTACACCTTC
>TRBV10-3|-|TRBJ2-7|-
CAISTGTSYEQYF
TGTGCCATCAGCACCGGGACCTCCTACGAGCAGTACTTC
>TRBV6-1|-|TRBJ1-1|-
CASSERQGTEAFF
TGTGCCAGCAGTGAAAGGCAGGGCACTGAAGCTTTCTTT
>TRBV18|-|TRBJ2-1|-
CASSPRHNRDEQFF
TGTGCCAGCTCACCTCGACATAACCGGGATGAGCAGTTCTTC
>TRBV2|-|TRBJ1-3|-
CASRQSTTGNTIYF
TGTGCCAGCAGGCAAAGCACCACTGGAAACACCATATATTTT
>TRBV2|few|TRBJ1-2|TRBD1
CASLRGPGYTF
TGTGCCAGCCTCAGGGGGCCCGGGTACACCTTC
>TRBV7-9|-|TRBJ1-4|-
CASSSIGVDEKLFF
TGTGCCAGCAGCTCTATCGGGGTGGATGAAAAACTGTTTTTT
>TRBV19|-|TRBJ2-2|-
CASRTANTGELFF
TGTGCCAGTAGGACAGCTAACACCGGGGAGCTGTTTTTT